These T cell receptor beta chains were read from a single sample in a study of blood T cell repertoires in COVID-19. Some clones are missing from TCRdb's copy, which holds only in-frame ones; the method was immunoSEQ multiplex PCR. The sample has 40,000 to 50,000 clones; approximately 87% are singletons. Sequenced input: peripheral blood. Receptors were obtained from a human donor in a cohort sampled during active COVID-19. Both conserved end residues are trimmed from each CDR3.

>TRBJ2-7|TRBV20-1
SASRLAAYEQY
>TRBJ2-1|TRBV9
ASSPRPPAVSSYNEQF
>TRBJ1-2|TRBV7-9
ASTEGSHYGYT
>TRBJ1-1|TRBV5-1
ASSTVGENTEAF
>TRBJ2-7|TRBV18
ASSLNLVERGEQY
>TRBJ1-2|TRBV28
ASSLLVQGAGGYT
>TRBJ2-3|TRBV6-2/TRBV6-3
ASSDRQGPTDTQY
>TRBJ2-7|TRBV5-5
ASSVDRYEQY
>TRBJ2-4|TRBV27
ASSFGAKNIQY
>TRBJ1-1|TRBV6-2/TRBV6-3
ASSYSIVRGEDTEAF
>TRBJ2-7|TRBV14
ASSPGLPYEQY
>TRBJ2-2|TRBV4-1
ASSYRDTGELF
>TRBJ1-5|TRBV9
ASSVAGSNQPQH
>TRBJ2-7|TRBV24-1
ATSARTGTDQY
>TRBJ2-5|TRBV6-4
ASSLPSGEGGAETQY
>TRBJ1-1|TRBV28
ASSFRRVNTEAF
>TRBJ1-6|TRBV4-3
ASSQDQGSPLH